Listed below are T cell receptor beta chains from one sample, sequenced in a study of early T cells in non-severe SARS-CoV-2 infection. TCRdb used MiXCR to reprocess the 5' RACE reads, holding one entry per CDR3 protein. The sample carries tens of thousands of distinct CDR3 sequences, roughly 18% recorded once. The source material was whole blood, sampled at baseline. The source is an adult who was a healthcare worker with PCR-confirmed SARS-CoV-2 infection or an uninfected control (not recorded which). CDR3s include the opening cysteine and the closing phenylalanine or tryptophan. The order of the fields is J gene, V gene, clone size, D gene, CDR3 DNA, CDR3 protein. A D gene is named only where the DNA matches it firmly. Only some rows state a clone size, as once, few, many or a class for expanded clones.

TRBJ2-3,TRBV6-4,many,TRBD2,TGTGCCAGCAGTGAGCGGGGGGGCACAGATACGCAGTATTTT,CASSERGGTDTQYF
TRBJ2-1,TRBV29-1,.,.,TGCAGCGTTGTACAGTACAATGAGCAGTTCTTC,CSVVQYNEQFF
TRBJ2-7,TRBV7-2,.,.,TGTGCCAGCAGCTTAGGTCTAGCGTGGGAGCAGTACTTC,CASSLGLAWEQYF
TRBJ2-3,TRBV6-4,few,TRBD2,TGTGCCAGCAGTGAAGGTAGCGGGGGGGCAGATACGCAGTATTTT,CASSEGSGGADTQYF
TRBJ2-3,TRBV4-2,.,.,TGTGCCAGCAGCCAAGATTTCGCGGCAGATACGCAGTATTTT,CASSQDFAADTQYF
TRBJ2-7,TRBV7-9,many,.,TGTGCCAGCAGCTCCCGAAACGAGCAGTACTTC,CASSSRNEQYF
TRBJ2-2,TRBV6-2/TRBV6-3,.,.,TGTGCCAGCAGTAGGACGGAGGGAACCGGGGAGCTGTTTTTT,CASSRTEGTGELFF
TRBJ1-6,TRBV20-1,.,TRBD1,TGCAGTGCGACACCCTCCGGGACAGCCGCTAATTCACCCCTCCACTTT,CSATPSGTAANSPLHF
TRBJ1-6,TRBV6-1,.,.,TGTGCCAGCAGTGAATTGGGGGGAGATTCACCCCTCCACTTT,CASSELGGDSPLHF
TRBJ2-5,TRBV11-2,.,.,TGTGCCAGCAGCCCAACTCCAACAGGGATGGAGACCCAGTACTTC,CASSPTPTGMETQYF
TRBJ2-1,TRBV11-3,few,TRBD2,TGTGCCAGCAGCCTAGGGCCCGGGACTAGCGGGAGGGATGAGCAGTTCTTC,CASSLGPGTSGRDEQFF
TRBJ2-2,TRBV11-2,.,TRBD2,TGTGCCAGCAGCCAATCAATTACTAGCGGGAGGGCCTACACCGGGGAGCTGTTTTTT,CASSQSITSGRAYTGELFF
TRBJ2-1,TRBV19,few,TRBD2,TGTGCCAGTAGACCTAGCGGGAGGGCGGCTGAGCAGTTCTTC,CASRPSGRAAEQFF
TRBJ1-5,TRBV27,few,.,TGTGCCAGCAGTCCTTATGATAGCAATCAGCCCCAGCATTTT,CASSPYDSNQPQHF
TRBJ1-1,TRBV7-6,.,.,TGTGCCAGCAGCTTAGTCCCAGGGATGGGAACTGAAGCTTTCTTT,CASSLVPGMGTEAFF
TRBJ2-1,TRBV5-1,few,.,TGCGCCAGCAGCTTGGATCGCAATGAGCAGTTCTTC,CASSLDRNEQFF
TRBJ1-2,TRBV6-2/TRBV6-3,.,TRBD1,TGTGCCAGCAGTTACTCGAAGGGACAGACTACGAACTATGGCTACACCTTC,CASSYSKGQTTNYGYTF
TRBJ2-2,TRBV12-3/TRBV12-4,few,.,TGTGCCAGCAGTACTGGGTCAGGGAGAATCGGGGAGCTGTTTTTT,CASSTGSGRIGELFF
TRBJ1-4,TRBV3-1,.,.,TGTGCCAGCAGCCAAGTTGAGTCACGCCTGCTGTTTTTT,CASSQVESRLLFF
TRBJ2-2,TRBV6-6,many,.,TGTGCCAGCAGGGTGAACACCGGGGAGCTGTTTTTT,CASRVNTGELFF
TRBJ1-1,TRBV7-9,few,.,TGTGCCAGCAGCTTAGTACACCTCACTGAAGCTTTCTTT,CASSLVHLTEAFF
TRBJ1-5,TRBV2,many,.,TGTGCCAGCAGTGACAGACCTTATCAGCCCCAGCATTTT,CASSDRPYQPQHF
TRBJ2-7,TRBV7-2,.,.,TGTGCCAGCGGTCCGCGGCAGGGTGTCGACGAGCAGTACTTC,CASGPRQGVDEQYF
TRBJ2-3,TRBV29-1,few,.,TGCAGCGTTGCTAGTCGCACAGATACGCAGTATTTT,CSVASRTDTQYF
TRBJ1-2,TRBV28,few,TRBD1,TGTGCCAGCAGTTGGGGACAGTCCATCAATGGCTACACCTTC,CASSWGQSINGYTF
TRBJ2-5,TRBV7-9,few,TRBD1,TGTGCCAGCAGCTCCGGGACAGGTGGGGAGACCCAGTACTTC,CASSSGTGGETQYF
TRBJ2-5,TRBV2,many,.,TGTGCCAGCAGTGACGGAGCAGGAGAGACCCAGTACTTC,CASSDGAGETQYF
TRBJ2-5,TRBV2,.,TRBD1,TGTGCCAGCAGGAGGACAGGGGGCTCCGAGACCCAGTACTTC,CASRRTGGSETQYF
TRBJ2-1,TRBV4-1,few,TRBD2,TGCGCCAGCAGCTCCAGCGGGACGACCTACAATGAGCGTTTCTTC,CASSSSGTTYNERFF
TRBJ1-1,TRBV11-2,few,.,TGTGCCAGCAGCCGTCGTGACAGGTTTAACACTGAAGCTTTCTTT,CASSRRDRFNTEAFF
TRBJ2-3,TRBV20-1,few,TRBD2,TGCAGTGCTAGATCCGGACTAGCGGGACGCACAGATACGCAGTATTTT,CSARSGLAGRTDTQYF
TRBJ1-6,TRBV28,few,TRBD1,TGTGCCAGCAGTTTTGGGACAGACTCTTCACCCCTCCACTTT,CASSFGTDSSPLHF
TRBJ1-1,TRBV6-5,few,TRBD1,TGTGCCAGCAGTCCCTATCCCGCCGGGACAGGGAAGACTGAAGCTTTCTTT,CASSPYPAGTGKTEAFF
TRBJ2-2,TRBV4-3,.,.,TGCGCCAGCAGCCAAGAAAGGGACTCAGTGGGCGTGCTGTTTTTT,CASSQERDSVGVLFF
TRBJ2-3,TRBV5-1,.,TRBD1,TGCGCCAGCAGCGTGACAGGGGGCATCGGCACAGATACGCAGTATTTT,CASSVTGGIGTDTQYF
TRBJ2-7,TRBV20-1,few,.,TGCAGTGCTAGAGAGGGCAGGGTGGCCTACGAGCAGTACTTC,CSAREGRVAYEQYF
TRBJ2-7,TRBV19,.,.,TGTGCCAGTAGCAGACAGATTTACTACGAGCAGTACTTC,CASSRQIYYEQYF
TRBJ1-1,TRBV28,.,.,TGTGCCAGCAATCACTTACAGGGCCCCACTGAAGCTTTCTTT,CASNHLQGPTEAFF
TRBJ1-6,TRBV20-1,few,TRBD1,TGCAGTGCTTGGACAGGGGGGTCACCCCTCCACTTT,CSAWTGGSPLHF
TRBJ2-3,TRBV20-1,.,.,TGCAGTGCTAGGCCCGGTTCAAGCCTATCCACAGATACGCAGTATTTT,CSARPGSSLSTDTQYF
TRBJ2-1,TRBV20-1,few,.,TGCAGTGCACTGGGAGGTCGGGACTTGGCCTACAATGAGCAGTTCTTC,CSALGGRDLAYNEQFF
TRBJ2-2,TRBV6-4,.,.,TGTGCCAGCAGCCGGGACACGGACACCGGGGAGCTGTTTTTT,CASSRDTDTGELFF